One sample yielded the 23 T cell receptor beta chains listed below, sequenced in a study of T cells after posttransplantation cyclophosphamide. This table comes from immunoSEQ multiplex PCR, and its TCRdb copy is limited to in-frame clones, with some not included. This sample shows some 5,500 clones and no singletons; roughly 25% rests with the ten largest. Treatment was busulfan-fludarabine conditioning, a marrow graft, and cyclophosphamide on days +3 and +4. The sequences come from PBMCs, collected after allogeneic stem cell transplant with posttransplant cyclophosphamide. The receptors shown here come from a male patient between 60 and 69 years old who received an allogeneic stem cell transplant from a related donor, was CMV-positive, and had no GVHD. Some T cells may arise from the graft donor.

This clone has a count of ten or more. V and J are TRBV4-1 and TRBJ1-6; D gene unclear. V lost 1 base to trimming and J lost 6 bases, with 13 bases between them. Germline V CDR1 and CDR2: MGHRA, YSYEKL. The CDR3 sequence is 16 residues long. CDR3 protein: CASSQGLPVFNSPLHF. The DNA of the CDR3 is TGCGCCAGCAGCCAAGGACTCCCCGTCTTTAATTCACCCCTCCACTTT.

This clone was seen many times. The chain employs TRBV2 and TRBJ1-5, with D maybe TRBD1 (5 bases). Germline-derived CDR1 and CDR2 are SNHLY and FYNNEI. This CDR3 is built from 13 residues. V shed 4 bases and J shed 5 bases, with 9 bases lying between them. This CDR3 is CASSGSQDQPQHF. The DNA of the CDR3 is TGTGCCAGCAGTGGGTCACAGGATCAGCCCCAGCATTTT.

The chain carries TRBV7-6 and TRBJ1-1; D gene unclear. V lost 1 base to trimming and J lost 5 bases, with 11 bases between them. Germline CDR1 SGHVS, CDR2 FNYEAQ. The CDR3 runs 14 residues. In DNA form, the CDR3 reads TGTGCCAGCAGCTTAGTTTCGCCCGGGACTGAAGCTTTCTTT. Translating gives CASSLVSPGTEAFF. The full variable domain, with the rest looked up from reference TRBV7-6 and TRBJ1-1, is GAGVSQSPRYKVTKRGQDVALRCDPISGHVSLYWYRQALGQGPEFLTYFNYEAQQDKSGLPNDRFSAERPEGSISTLTIQRTEQRDSAMYRCASSLVSPGTEAFFGQGTRLTVV.

This clone was observed at least ten times. The J gene is TRBJ2-3, the V gene TRBV6-1; 8 nucleotides match TRBD1. Germline CDR1 MNHNS, CDR2 SASEGT. Trimming took 6 bases from V and 2 from J; bases not matched to a gene: 7. The CDR3 is 15 amino acids. The CDR3 DNA is TGTGCCAGCAGGACGGACAGGGCCCTCACAGATACGCAGTATTTT. It yields the protein CASRTDRALTDTQYF.

This chain joins TRBV10-3 and TRBJ2-2; the match to TRBD2 covers 14 bases. The CDR3 is 15 residues long. Germline V gene sequence: CDR1 ENHRY, CDR2 SYGVKD. Trimming removed 9 bases from V and 3 bases from J; junction bases left unmatched: 3. CDR3 in amino acids: CAIGTSGGHTGELFF. In DNA, the CDR3 is TGTGCCATTGGGACTAGCGGGGGACACACCGGGGAGCTGTTTTTT.

This clone was found many times. V usage is TRBV4-3 and J usage is TRBJ2-3; 7 nucleotides match TRBD2. Germline lookup yields CDR1 LGHNA and CDR2 YSLEER. The CDR3 extends over 14 amino acids. V trimming: 5 bases; J trimming: 2 bases; junction bases outside the gene matches: 4. The CDR3: CASSGDYHTDTQYF. The CDR3 DNA reads as TGCGCCAGCAGCGGGGACTACCACACAGATACGCAGTATTTT.

The chain is built from TRBV28 and TRBJ2-3, with 8 bases identical to TRBD2. The V gene's germline CDR1 is MDHEN and CDR2 SYDVKM. The CDR3 extends over 13 amino acids. With 8 bases clipped from V and 4 bases from J, the junction kept 5 bases outside the gene matches. CDR3 nucleotides: TGTGCCAGCGGGCGGGGGGCGCCAGATACGCAGTATTTT. As protein: CASGRGAPDTQYF.

This clone was detected many times. CDR3: CASSSWALSHYGYTF. DNA of the CDR3: TGTGCCAGCAGCTCGTGGGCCTTAAGTCACTATGGCTACACCTTC. This chain links TRBV13 with TRBJ1-2; unclear D gene. The CDR3 is made up of 15 amino acids. The V and J ends lost 4 bases and 3 bases respectively, with 15 bases between them. From germline, CDR1 is PRHDT and CDR2 FYEKMQ (reference sequence). The whole variable domain, filled in from reference TRBV13 and TRBJ1-2, reads AAGVIQSPRHLIKEKRETATLKCYPIPRHDTVYWYQQGPGQDPQFLISFYEKMQSDKGSIPDRFSAQQFSDYHSELNMSSLELGDSALYFCASSSWALSHYGYTFGSGTRLTVV.

Ten or more counts support this clone. The chain carries TRBV7-2 and TRBJ1-2, with D unresolved. CDR1 and CDR2 from the germline V gene are SGHTA and FQGNSA. The CDR3 runs to 13 residues. V dropped 2 bases and J dropped 5 bases, with 9 bases sitting between them. CDR3 in amino acids: CASSLFREYGYTF. DNA of the CDR3: TGTGCCAGCAGCTTATTTCGGGAGTATGGCTACACCTTC. The whole variable domain, filled in from reference TRBV7-2 and TRBJ1-2, reads GAGVSQSPSNKVTEKGKDVELRCDPISGHTALYWYRQSLGQGLEFLIYFQGNSAPDKSGLPSDRFSAERTGGSVSTLTIQRTQQEDSAVYLCASSLFREYGYTFGSGTRLTVV.

This clone was detected only a few times. The chain couples TRBV7-6 to TRBJ2-3; TRBD2 matches 7 bases. The J segment lost 6 bases and the V segment lost 4 bases, leaving 13 bases of the junction unmatched. CDR3 length: 16 residues. Looked up from germline, CDR1 is SGHVS and CDR2 is FNYEAQ. The CDR3 sequence is CASSSQSSGPGDTQYF. CDR3 nucleotides: TGTGCCAGCAGCTCACAGAGTAGCGGGCCAGGGGATACGCAGTATTTT.

This clone appeared many times. V gene TRBV7-2 combines with J gene TRBJ1-3, with D possibly matching TRBD1 (6 bases). This CDR3 spans 19 amino acids. The germline V gene encodes CDR1 SGHTA and CDR2 FQGNSA. V was trimmed by 2 bases and J by 0 bases, leaving 20 bases between them. This CDR3 is CASSLRVLGHTLSGNTIYF. The CDR3 coding sequence is TGTGCCAGCAGCTTAAGGGTTTTGGGACACACTCTCTCTGGAAACACCATATATTTT.

In this sample, this clone turned up many times. The J gene is TRBJ2-7, the V gene TRBV18, with 7 bases that match TRBD1. With 8 bases clipped from V and 2 bases from J, the junction kept 6 bases outside the gene matches. Germline assignment: CDR1 KGHSH and CDR2 LQKENI. This CDR3 region has 13 residues. This chain's CDR3 is CASTTGDPYEQYF. The CDR3 coding sequence is TGTGCCAGCACTACAGGGGACCCCTACGAGCAGTACTTC. Full variable domain (missing parts from reference TRBV18 and TRBJ2-7): NAGVMQNPRHLVRRRGQEARLRCSPMKGHSHVYWYRQLPEEGLKFMVYLQKENIIDESGMPKERFSAEFPKEGPSILRIQQVVRGDSAAYFCASTTGDPYEQYFGPGTRLTVT.

The chain combines TRBV11-3 with TRBJ2-5; 7 bases are shared with TRBD1. Germline V gene lookup returns CDR1 SGHNT and CDR2 YENEEA. The CDR3 sequence is 14 residues long. V lost 5 bases and J lost 5; bases outside the gene matches: 8. The CDR3 nucleotides read TGTGCCAGCAGCCCGGGGACAGAGCGCGAGACCCAGTACTTC. Translation gives CASSPGTERETQYF.

At least ten counts were recorded for this clone. One end of the junction is discordant with germline, which a read error may explain. This chain uses TRBV5-1 with TRBJ2-7; 7 bases match TRBD1. CDR1 is SGHRS, CDR2 YFSETQ, per germline. This CDR3 region has 17 residues. CDR3 bases: TGCGCCAGCAGGCAAATGGGACAGACACTCAGCACCTACAAGCAGTACTTC. The encoded protein is CASRQMGQTLSTYKQYF.

The V gene is TRBV7-2, the J gene TRBJ2-1; D call uncertain. V gave up 4 bases and J gave up 9 bases, with 7 bases separating them. The CDR3 runs to 11 residues. CDR1 is SGHTA, CDR2 FQGNSA, per germline. CDR3 coding DNA: TGTGCCAGCAGCTCACAGAGTGAGCAGTTCTTC. It is translated as CASSSQSEQFF.

This clone was seen only a few times. Since a far larger clone is one base different, this is likely a read error. V and J are TRBV9 and TRBJ2-7, with TRBD1 matching 9 bases. Judging by the DNA end, TRBJ2-1 fits better; the J call may be wrong. CDR1 is SGDLS and CDR2 is YYNGEE in the germline V gene. The CDR3 contains 15 residues. The CDR3 nucleotides are TGTGCCAGCAGCGTAGAGGGACAGGGTAGGAACGAGCAGTTCTTC. Protein product: CASSVEGQGRNEQFF.

This clone was observed at least ten times. The chain joins TRBV7-9 to TRBJ2-5; possibly TRBD2 for D (6 bases). The CDR3 totals 16 residues. Germline V lookup: CDR1 SEHNR, CDR2 FQNEAQ (reference sequence). With 7 bases removed from V and 3 bases from J, the gap between germline ends came to 21 bases. The CDR3 loop reads CASNSLDDGEEETQYF. The CDR3 coding sequence is TGTGCCAGCAACTCATTGGATGACGGGGAGGAAGAGACCCAGTACTTC.

The rearrangement uses TRBV7-3 and TRBJ1-2; a possible D gene is TRBD1 (5 bases). Trimming shortened V by 3 bases and J by 7 bases, and 18 bases separated the two germline ends. This CDR3 contains 15 residues. CDR1 is SGHTA, CDR2 FQGTGA, per germline. The CDR3 DNA reads TGTGCCAGCAGCTTGGATGGGGGGGTGGTGGGTGGCTACACCTTC. Translating gives CASSLDGGVVGGYTF. Looking up the rest from reference TRBV7-3 and TRBJ1-2 gives the full variable domain: GAGVSQTPSNKVTEKGKYVELRCDPISGHTALYWYRQSLGQGPEFLIYFQGTGAADDSGLPNDRFFAVRPEGSVSTLKIQRTERGDSAVYLCASSLDGGVVGGYTFGSGTRLTVV.

The chain recombines TRBV29-1 with TRBJ2-2; 11 bases are shared with TRBD1. The CDR3 totals 15 residues. With V trimmed by 6 bases and J by 7 bases, 10 bases remained unmatched. Germline V gene data show CDR1 as SQVTM and CDR2 as ANQGSEA. CDR3 in amino acids: CSVARDRGSIGELFF. DNA of the CDR3: TGCAGCGTCGCCCGGGACAGGGGGTCGATCGGGGAGCTGTTTTTT.

For this clone: It is likely a read error: a sequence one base away is far more abundant. This chain links TRBV4-2 with TRBJ2-3, with no clear D. Germline V gene data show CDR1 as LGHNA and CDR2 as YNFKEQ. V was cut by 2 bases and J by 0 bases, with 6 bases left in between. CDR3 length: 14 residues. Here the CDR3 reads CASSQTSSTDTQYF. The CDR3 DNA reads as TGTGCCAGCAGCCAAACTTCTAGCACAGATACGCAGTATTTT.

This clone was counted many times. The rearrangement joins TRBV20-1 to TRBJ2-7; D is uncertain. Trimming removed 5 bases from V and 3 bases from J, with 5 bases in between. CDR1 and CDR2 from the germline V gene are DFQATT and SNEGSKA (reference sequence). The CDR3 loop spans 10 amino acids. The CDR3 loop reads CSAAHYEQYF. The CDR3 DNA reads TGCAGTGCTGCACACTACGAGCAGTACTTC.

The J gene is TRBJ2-5, the V gene TRBV7-2, with D perhaps TRBD2 (6 bases). CDR3 length: 14 residues. Germline loops: CDR1 SGHTA, CDR2 FQGNSA. V shed 2 bases and J shed 4 bases, with 11 bases lying between them. CDR3 in amino acids: CASSLRLGGETQYF. DNA of the CDR3: TGTGCCAGCAGCTTAAGGCTCGGGGGAGAGACCCAGTACTTC.

This clone was counted a few times. The rearrangement uses TRBV5-8 and TRBJ1-2; TRBD1 aligns across 10 bases. J gave up 6 bases and V 1 base, and 9 bases lay outside the gene matches. This CDR3 is 16 amino acids long. CDR1 SGHTS and CDR2 YDEGEE come from the germline V gene. CDR3 sequence (DNA): TGTGCCAGCAGCTTGTTTTGGGACAGGGGTGCGGATGGCTACACCTTC. Translation: CASSLFWDRGADGYTF.